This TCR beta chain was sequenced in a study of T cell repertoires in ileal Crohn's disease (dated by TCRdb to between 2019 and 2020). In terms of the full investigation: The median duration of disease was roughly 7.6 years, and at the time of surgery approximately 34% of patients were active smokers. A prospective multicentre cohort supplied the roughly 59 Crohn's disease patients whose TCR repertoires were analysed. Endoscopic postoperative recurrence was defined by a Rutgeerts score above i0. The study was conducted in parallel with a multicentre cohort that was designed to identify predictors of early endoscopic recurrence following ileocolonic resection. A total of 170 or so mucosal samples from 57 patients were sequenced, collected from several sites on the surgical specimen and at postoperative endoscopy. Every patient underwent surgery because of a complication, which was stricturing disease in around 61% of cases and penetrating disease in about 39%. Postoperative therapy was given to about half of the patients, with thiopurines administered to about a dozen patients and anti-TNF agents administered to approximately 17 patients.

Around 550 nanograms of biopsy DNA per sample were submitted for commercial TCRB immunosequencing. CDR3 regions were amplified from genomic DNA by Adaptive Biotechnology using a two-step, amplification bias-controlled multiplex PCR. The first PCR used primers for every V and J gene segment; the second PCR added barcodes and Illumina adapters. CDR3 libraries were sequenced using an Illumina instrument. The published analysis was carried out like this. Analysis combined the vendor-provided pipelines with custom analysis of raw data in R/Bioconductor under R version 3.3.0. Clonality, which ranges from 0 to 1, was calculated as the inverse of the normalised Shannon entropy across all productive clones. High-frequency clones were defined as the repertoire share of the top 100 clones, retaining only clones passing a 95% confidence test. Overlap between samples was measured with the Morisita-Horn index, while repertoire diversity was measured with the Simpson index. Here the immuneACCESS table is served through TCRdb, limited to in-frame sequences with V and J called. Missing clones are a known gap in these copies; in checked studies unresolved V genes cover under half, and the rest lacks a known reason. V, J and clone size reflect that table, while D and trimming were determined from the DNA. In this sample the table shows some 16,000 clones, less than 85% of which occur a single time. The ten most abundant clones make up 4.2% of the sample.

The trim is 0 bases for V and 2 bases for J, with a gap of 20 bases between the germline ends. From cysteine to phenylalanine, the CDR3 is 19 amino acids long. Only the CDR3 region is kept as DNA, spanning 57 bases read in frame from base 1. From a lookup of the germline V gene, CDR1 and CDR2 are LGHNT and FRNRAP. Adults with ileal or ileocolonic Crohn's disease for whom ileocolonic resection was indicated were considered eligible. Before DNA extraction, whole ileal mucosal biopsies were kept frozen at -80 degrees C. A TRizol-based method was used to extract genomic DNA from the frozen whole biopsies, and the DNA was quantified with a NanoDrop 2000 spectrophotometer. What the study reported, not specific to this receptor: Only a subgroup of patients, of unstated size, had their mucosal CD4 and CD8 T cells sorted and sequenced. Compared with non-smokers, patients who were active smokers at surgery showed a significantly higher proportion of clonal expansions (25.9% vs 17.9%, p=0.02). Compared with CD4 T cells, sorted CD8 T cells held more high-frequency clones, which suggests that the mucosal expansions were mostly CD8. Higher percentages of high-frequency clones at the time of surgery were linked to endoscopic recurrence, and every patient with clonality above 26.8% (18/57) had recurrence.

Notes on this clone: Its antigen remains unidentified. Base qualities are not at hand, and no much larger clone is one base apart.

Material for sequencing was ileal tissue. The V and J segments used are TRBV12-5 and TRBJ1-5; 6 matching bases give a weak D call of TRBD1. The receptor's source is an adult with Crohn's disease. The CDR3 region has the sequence CASGLVPGTWPWGNQPQHF. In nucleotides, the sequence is TGTGCTAGTGGTTTGGTACCTGGGACATGGCCCTGGGGCAATCAGCCCCAGCATTTT.